This entry lists 13 T cell receptor beta chains sequenced from one sample in a study of glioma-infiltrating T cells after dendritic cell vaccination. Assay used: immunoSEQ multiplex PCR; TCRdb lists only in-frame clones, some missing. Of fewer than 85,000 clones listed, 81% are singletons. The sample in question was blood, obtained before dendritic cell vaccination. The receptors were sampled from a human donor with glioblastoma.

Here the CDR3 reads CASSLDRANTEAFF. CDR3 nucleotide sequence: TGTGCCAGCAGCTTGGACAGGGCGAACACTGAAGCTTTCTTT. This sequence joins TRBV5-5 and TRBJ1-1; tentatively, D is TRBD1 (6 bases). Trimming took off 0 bases at V and 1 base at J, with 7 bases between the two ends. The CDR3 is 14 amino acids. Germline V CDR1 and CDR2: SGHKS, YYEKEE (reference sequence).

V usage is TRBV11-3 and J usage is TRBJ2-3; D gene uncertain. From germline, CDR1 is SGHNT and CDR2 YENEEA. Trimming stripped 0 bases from V and 6 bases from J, with 4 bases between. This CDR3 spans 12 amino acids. DNA for the CDR3: TGTGCCAGCAGCTTAGACGGTGATACGCAGTATTTT. Amino acid sequence: CASSLDGDTQYF.

This clone was seen just once. This rearrangement joins TRBV5-1 to TRBJ2-2; TRBD2 might be the D (7 bases). There are 15 residues in the CDR3. CDR1 SGHRS and CDR2 YFSETQ come from the germline V gene. V gave up 4 bases and J gave up 7 bases, with 17 bases separating them. Here the CDR3 DNA reads TGCGCCAGCAGCACATTAAGGGGGGGCAACGGGGAGCTGTTTTTT. It translates to CASSTLRGGNGELFF. The full variable domain, in which reference TRBV5-1 and TRBJ2-2 provide the parts outside the CDR3, is KAGVTQTPRYLIKTRGQQVTLSCSPISGHRSVSWYQQTPGQGLQFLFEYFSETQRNKGNFPGRFSGRQFSNSRSEMNVSTLELGDSALYLCASSTLRGGNGELFFGEGSRLTVL.

The V and J genes are TRBV13 and TRBJ2-5; 11 bases fit TRBD2. Trimming cost V 4 bases and J 3 bases; bases outside gene matches: 7. The germline V gene has CDR1 PRHDT and CDR2 FYEKMQ (reference sequence). The CDR3 contains 16 residues. CDR3 nucleotides: TGTGCCAGCAGCTCCCCCACTAGCGGGGGTGAAGAGACCCAGTACTTC. Encoded protein: CASSSPTSGGEETQYF.

The chain's CDR3 is CASSYFQGDAEKLFF. The CDR3 nucleotides are TGTGCCAGCAGTTACTTCCAGGGGGACGCTGAAAAACTGTTTTTT. The chain is built from TRBV6-6 and TRBJ1-4; TRBD1 matches at 7 bases. In germline, CDR1 is MNHNY, CDR2 SVGAGI (reference sequence). V gave up 1 base and J gave up 7 bases; unmatched junction bases: 6. This CDR3 comprises 15 residues.

The chain carries TRBV9 and TRBJ2-7; TRBD2 agrees at 8 bases. There are 14 residues in the CDR3. The germline CDR1 and CDR2 sequences are SGDLS and YYNGEE. The trim removed 3 bases at V and 3 bases at J, leaving 5 bases unmatched. The CDR3 sequence is CASSAGGGRYEQYF. For the CDR3, the DNA is TGTGCCAGCAGCGCCGGGGGGGGGCGCTACGAGCAGTACTTC.

The chain uses TRBV5-4 and TRBJ1-6; TRBD1 aligns across 12 bases. Looked up from germline, CDR1 is SGHNT and CDR2 is YYREEE (reference sequence). V dropped 4 bases and J dropped 8; count of bases not matched to a gene: 4. The CDR3 length is 15 residues. Written as DNA, the CDR3 is TGTGCCAGCAGCATGGGACAGGGGGCGGATTCACCCCTCCACTTT. It encodes CASSMGQGADSPLHF.

This clone appeared a single time. The chain has TRBV6-1 and TRBJ1-5; 7 bases agree with TRBD1. The CDR3 runs 15 residues. Per the germline V gene, CDR1 is MNHNS and CDR2 is SASEGT. The junction had 8 bases not matched to a gene; V was cut back by 6 bases and J by 3 bases. The CDR3 sequence is CASSGSGQFNQPQHF. CDR3 bases: TGTGCCAGCAGCGGATCGGGACAGTTCAATCAGCCCCAGCATTTT.

The sample holds a few counts of this clone. The chain combines TRBV5-1 with TRBJ2-5, with TRBD2 matching 9 bases. Germline values: CDR1 SGHRS, CDR2 YFSETQ. The CDR3 covers 16 residues. The J segment lost 2 bases and the V segment lost 3 bases, leaving 8 bases of the junction unmatched. The CDR3 here is CASSSAGGPPQETQYF. CDR3 sequence (DNA): TGCGCCAGCAGCTCGGCGGGGGGGCCTCCACAAGAGACCCAGTACTTC.

The rearrangement links TRBV2 to TRBJ1-5, with D possibly being TRBD1 (5 bases). Between the trimmed V and J ends, which lost 4 bases and 4 bases, there was a span of 8 bases. CDR3 length: 13 amino acids. From germline, CDR1 is SNHLY and CDR2 FYNNEI. The CDR3 DNA reads as TGTGCCAGCAGTGGACAGTTTAATCAGCCCCAGCATTTT. It translates to CASSGQFNQPQHF.

The CDR3 protein is CASSDPRGPSSLTEAFF. The CDR3 DNA sequence: TGTGCCAGCAGTGATCCGAGGGGGCCCTCCTCCCTCACTGAAGCTTTCTTT. The J gene is TRBJ1-1, the V gene TRBV2, with 7 bases aligning to TRBD1. Trimming at V came to 3 bases and at J to 4 bases, leaving 14 bases not matched to a gene. Germline CDR1 SNHLY, CDR2 FYNNEI. The CDR3 has 17 amino acids.

In its sample, this clone was seen once. The chain combines TRBV27 with TRBJ2-7, with 12 positions matching TRBD2. The CDR3 totals 16 residues. Germline-derived CDR1 and CDR2 are MNHEY and SMNVEV (reference sequence). V shed 5 bases and J 0 bases; nucleotides not matched to a gene: 5. CDR3 in amino acids: CASSALAGGPSYEQYF. The CDR3 nucleotides are TGTGCCAGCAGTGCCCTAGCGGGGGGGCCCTCCTACGAGCAGTACTTC.

The genes are TRBV5-1 and TRBJ2-5; 7 nucleotides line up with TRBD1. CDR3 length equals 16 residues. From germline, CDR1 is SGHRS and CDR2 YFSETQ. The V and J ends lost 0 bases and 2 bases, in that order; junction bases with no gene match: 7. The CDR3 DNA sequence: TGCGCCAGCAGCTTGGGGGGGACAGAGATTCAAGAGACCCAGTACTTC. This translates into CASSLGGTEIQETQYF. Full variable domain (outside the CDR3, taken from reference TRBV5-1 and TRBJ2-5): KAGVTQTPRYLIKTRGQQVTLSCSPISGHRSVSWYQQTPGQGLQFLFEYFSETQRNKGNFPGRFSGRQFSNSRSEMNVSTLELGDSALYLCASSLGGTEIQETQYFGPGTRLLVL.